This T cell receptor (beta chain) stems from a study of cytomegalovirus exposure and HLA in healthy donors. PCR primers comprised 60 Vbeta and 13 Jbeta primers. Assay used: immunoSEQ multiplex PCR; TCRdb lists only in-frame clones, some missing. The table has around 200,000 clones, roughly four fifths seen once. Trimming removed 4 bases from V and 2 bases from J, with 11 bases in between. This CDR3 contains 14 residues. Germline-derived CDR1 and CDR2 are MDHEN and SYDVKM. The sequenced sample consisted of PBMCs. The clonotype was recovered from a woman aged 25 to 39 in good health and CMV-seropositive. The V and J genes are TRBV28 and TRBJ1-1; D is perhaps TRBD1 (5 bases). The CDR3 DNA reads as TGTGCCAGCAGTTCCCCACGGACAAACACTGAAGCTTTCTTT. This codes for CASSSPRTNTEAFF.